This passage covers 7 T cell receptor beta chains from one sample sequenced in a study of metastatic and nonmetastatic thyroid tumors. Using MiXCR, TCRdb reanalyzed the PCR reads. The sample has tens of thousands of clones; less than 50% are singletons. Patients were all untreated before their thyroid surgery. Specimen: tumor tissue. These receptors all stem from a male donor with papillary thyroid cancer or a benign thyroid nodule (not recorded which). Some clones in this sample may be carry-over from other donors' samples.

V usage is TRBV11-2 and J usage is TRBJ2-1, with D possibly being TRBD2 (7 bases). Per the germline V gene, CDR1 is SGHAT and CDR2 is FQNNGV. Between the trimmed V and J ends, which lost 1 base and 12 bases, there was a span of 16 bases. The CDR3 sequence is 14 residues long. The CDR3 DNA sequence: TGTGCCAGCAGCTTAGGGGGGGGGCCCGAGGGGCAGTTCTTC. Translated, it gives CASSLGGGPEGQFF. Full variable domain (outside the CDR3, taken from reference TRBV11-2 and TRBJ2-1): EAGVAQSPRYKIIEKRQSVAFWCNPISGHATLYWYQQILGQGPKLLIQFQNNGVVDDSQLPKDRFSAERLKGVDSTLKIQPAKLEDSAVYLCASSLGGGPEGQFFGPGTRLTVL.

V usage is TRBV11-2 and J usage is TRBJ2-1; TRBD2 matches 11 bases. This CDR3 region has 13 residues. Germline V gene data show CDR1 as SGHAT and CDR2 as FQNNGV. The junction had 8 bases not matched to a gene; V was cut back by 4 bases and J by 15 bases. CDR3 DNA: TGTGCCAGCAGCTCCTCTAGCGGGAGGAACCCGTTCTTC. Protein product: CASSSSSGRNPFF.

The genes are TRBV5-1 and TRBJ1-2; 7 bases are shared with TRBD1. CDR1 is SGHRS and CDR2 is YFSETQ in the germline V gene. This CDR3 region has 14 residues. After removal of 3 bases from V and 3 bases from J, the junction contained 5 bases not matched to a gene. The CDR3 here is CASSYSTGDYGYTF. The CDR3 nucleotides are TGCGCCAGCAGCTACTCTACAGGGGACTATGGCTACACCTTC.

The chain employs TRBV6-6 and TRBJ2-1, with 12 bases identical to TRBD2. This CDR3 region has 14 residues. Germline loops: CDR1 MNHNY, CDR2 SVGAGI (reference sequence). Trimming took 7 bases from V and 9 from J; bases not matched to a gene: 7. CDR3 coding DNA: TGTGCCAGCAAAAGACTAGCGGGAGAGGGTGAGCAGTTCTTC. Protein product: CASKRLAGEGEQFF.

CDR3 nucleotides: TGTGCCAGCAGCTTGACTTTACTAGCGGGAAAAGGGCAAGAGACCCAGTACTTC. It specifies CASSLTLLAGKGQETQYF. The gene calls are TRBV7-8 and TRBJ2-5, with TRBD2 matching 10 bases. The CDR3 length is 18 residues. Trimming removed 3 bases from V and 2 bases from J; junction bases left unmatched: 12. Germline-derived CDR1 and CDR2 are SGHVS and FQNEAQ.

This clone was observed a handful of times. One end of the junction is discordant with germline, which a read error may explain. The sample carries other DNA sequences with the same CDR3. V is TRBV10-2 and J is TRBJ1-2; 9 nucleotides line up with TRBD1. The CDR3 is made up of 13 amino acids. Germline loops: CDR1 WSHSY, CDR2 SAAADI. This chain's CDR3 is CASSNIGQGPQGF. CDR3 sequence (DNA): TGCGCCAGCTCGAATATAGGACAGGGGCCTCAGGGCTTC.

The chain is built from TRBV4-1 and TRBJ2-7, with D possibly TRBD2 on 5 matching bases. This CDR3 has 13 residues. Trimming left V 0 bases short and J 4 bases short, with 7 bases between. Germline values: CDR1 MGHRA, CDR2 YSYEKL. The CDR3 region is CASSQEEGYEQYF. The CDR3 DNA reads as TGCGCCAGCAGCCAAGAAGAGGGTTACGAGCAGTACTTC.